Listed below are T cell receptor beta chains from one sample, sequenced in a study of blood T cell repertoires in COVID-19. Measured with immunoSEQ multiplex PCR; TCRdb has only the in-frame clones, and not every one. The table lists approximately 260,000 clones, approximately 85% of them singletons. The specimen was peripheral blood. The receptor source for this set is a woman in her 70s with acute or convalescent COVID-19. Each CDR3 is given with its conserved first and last residue. The order of the fields is CDR3 protein, CDR3 DNA, V gene, clone size, J gene, D gene. D genes are given only for firm matches. Rows may omit the clone size; those that give it use once, few, many or a size class.

CASSLGQSYGYTF TGTGCCAGCAGCTTGGGACAGTCCTATGGCTACACCTTC TRBV7-8 - TRBJ1-2 TRBD1
CASSHGVSGNTIYF TGTGCCAGCAGCCACGGGGTTTCTGGAAACACCATATATTTT TRBV16 - TRBJ1-3 -
CASSLGGYGAFF TGTGCCAGCAGTTTAGGAGGGTACGGAGCTTTCTTT TRBV12-3/TRBV12-4 - TRBJ1-1 -
CASSTTRKSSTEAFF TGTGCCAGTAGTACCACCAGGAAATCCAGCACTGAAGCTTTCTTT TRBV19 - TRBJ1-1 -
CASSPERASGVSYEQFF TGCGCCAGCAGCCCCGAACGAGCTAGCGGGGTGAGCTATGAGCAGTTCTTC TRBV5-1 - TRBJ2-1 TRBD2
CSVDRGDYEQYF TGCAGCGTTGACAGGGGAGATTACGAGCAGTACTTC TRBV29-1 - TRBJ2-7 -
CASSSSRTNTGELFF TGTGCCAGCAGCTCCTCCCGTACGAACACCGGGGAGCTGTTTTTT TRBV7-3 - TRBJ2-2 -
CSARYREFHTF TGCAGCGCCAGGTACAGGGAATTCCACACCTTC TRBV29-1 - TRBJ1-2 -
CASSKTGSNTIYF TGTGCCAGTAGTAAGACAGGGAGCAACACCATATATTTT TRBV19 - TRBJ1-3 TRBD1
CSVGGLAGLDTQYF TGCAGCGTTGGCGGACTAGCGGGGTTAGATACGCAGTATTTT TRBV29-1 - TRBJ2-3 TRBD2
CASGVEETLHF TGTGCCAGCGGCGTGGAGGAAACCCTCCACTTT TRBV6-5 - TRBJ1-6 -
CASSPMTGISETQYF TGCGCCAGCAGCCCCATGACAGGGATCAGCGAGACCCAGTACTTC TRBV5-1 - TRBJ2-5 TRBD1
CASSAGTGVSQPQHF TGTGCCAGCAGCGCGGGGACAGGGGTTAGTCAGCCCCAGCATTTT TRBV9 - TRBJ1-5 TRBD1
CASSLSQGSYGYTF TGTGCCAGCAGTTTATCTCAGGGGTCCTATGGCTACACCTTC TRBV6-5 - TRBJ1-2 -
CASSPAAFNEKLFF TGTGCCAGCTCACCCGCGGCCTTTAATGAAAAACTGTTTTTT TRBV18 - TRBJ1-4 -
CASSESGGPVLNYGYTF TGCGCCAGCAGTGAGTCAGGGGGTCCAGTACTTAACTATGGCTACACCTTC TRBV10-1 few TRBJ1-2 -
CASSIDRFSYEQYF TGCGCCAGCAGCATCGACAGATTCTCCTACGAGCAGTACTTC TRBV5-1 - TRBJ2-7 -
CASSLAGLSSGNTIYF TGTGCCAGCAGCTTGGCAGGATTAAGCTCTGGAAACACCATATATTTT TRBV5-5 - TRBJ1-3 -
CASSATGVRETQYF TGTGCCAGCAGCGCAACAGGGGTGAGGGAGACCCAGTACTTC TRBV2 - TRBJ2-5 TRBD1
CASSYHRGGYTF TGTGCCAGCAGCTATCACAGGGGTGGCTACACCTTC TRBV9 once TRBJ1-2 TRBD1
CASSQGDPAGGYPTDTQYF TGCGCCAGCAGCCAAGGGGACCCCGCGGGGGGATACCCCACAGATACGCAGTATTTT TRBV4-1 once TRBJ2-3 TRBD2
CASSPGGAGELFF TGTGCCAGCAGTCCCGGAGGAGCCGGGGAGCTGTTTTTT TRBV5-4 - TRBJ2-2 -
CASSYRGGPYEQYF TGTGCCAGCAGTTACAGGGGTGGACCCTACGAGCAGTACTTC TRBV6-5 - TRBJ2-7 -
CASSQGTVPYGYTF TGTGCCAGCAGCCAAGGGACAGTGCCCTATGGCTACACCTTC TRBV3-1/TRBV3-2 - TRBJ1-2 -
CSVEGQGAYNEQFF TGCAGCGTTGAGGGACAGGGCGCCTACAATGAGCAGTTCTTC TRBV29-1 - TRBJ2-1 TRBD1
CASSPGGVPNYGYTF TGTGCCAGCTCACCGGGCGGGGTTCCAAACTATGGCTACACCTTC TRBV18 - TRBJ1-2 -
CSVLLLSYNEQFF TGCAGCGTGCTACTGCTCTCCTACAATGAGCAGTTCTTC TRBV29-1 - TRBJ2-1 -
CASSEGWSSGNTIYF TGTGCCAGCAGTGAAGGGTGGAGCTCTGGAAACACCATATATTTT TRBV6-1 - TRBJ1-3 -
CASSRAGYTEAFF TGCGCCAGCAGCCGGGCGGGGTACACTGAAGCTTTCTTT TRBV5-1 few TRBJ1-1 -
CSASLQGGNEQFF TGCAGTGCTAGTTTACAGGGGGGCAATGAGCAGTTCTTC TRBV20-1 - TRBJ2-1 TRBD1
CASSQGYPQETQYF TGTGCCAGCAGCCAAGGCTATCCACAAGAGACCCAGTACTTC TRBV3-1/TRBV3-2 few TRBJ2-5 -
CASSRTGIGDTEAFF TGTGCCAGCAGCCGAACAGGGATAGGGGACACTGAAGCTTTCTTT TRBV6-5 - TRBJ1-1 -
CASSLYSGGDYNEQFF TGTGCCAGTAGTCTGTACAGCGGGGGGGACTACAATGAGCAGTTCTTC TRBV19 - TRBJ2-1 TRBD2
CASSPIPTGLSGEQYF TGTGCCAGCAGCCCCATCCCGACAGGGCTTTCTGGCGAGCAGTACTTC TRBV27 - TRBJ2-7 TRBD1
CASSESRGVSTDTQYF TGCGCCAGCAGTGAGTCCCGCGGGGTCAGCACAGATACGCAGTATTTT TRBV10-2 - TRBJ2-3 -
CASSLGRGTDTQYF TGTGCCAGCAGCCTAGGAAGGGGGACAGATACGCAGTATTTT TRBV2 - TRBJ2-3 -
CASSIGRREEETQYF TGTGCCAGCAGTATCGGAAGGAGGGAGGAAGAGACCCAGTACTTC TRBV11-2 - TRBJ2-5 -
CASSQKRETEAFF TGTGCCAGCAGCCAAAAGAGGGAGACTGAAGCTTTCTTT TRBV3-1/TRBV3-2 few TRBJ1-1 -
CASSFDRGLPLGNTIYF TGCGCCAGCAGCTTCGACAGGGGCTTGCCGTTAGGAAACACCATATATTTT TRBV4-1 - TRBJ1-3 TRBD1
CASSSQLGQGANYGYTF TGTGCCAGCAGCTCTCAACTCGGACAGGGGGCTAACTATGGCTACACCTTC TRBV7-6 - TRBJ1-2 TRBD1
CASSYAKGYPGELFF TGTGCCAGCAGTTACGCAAAGGGGTATCCCGGGGAGCTGTTTTTT TRBV6-5 - TRBJ2-2 -
CASSLGSSGGDTQYF TGTGCCAGCAGCTTAGGCTCCTCCGGGGGAGATACGCAGTATTTT TRBV7-2 - TRBJ2-3 -
CASSLRTGVGYTF TGTGCCAGCAGCCTCCGTACAGGGGTTGGCTACACCTTC TRBV3-1/TRBV3-2 few TRBJ1-2 TRBD1
CASSQEGGQPQHF TGCGCCAGCAGCCAAGAAGGAGGGCAGCCCCAGCATTTT TRBV4-1 - TRBJ1-5 -
CASSLDLGARRNIQYF TGTGCCAGCAGCTTAGATCTTGGGGCGCGAAGGAACATTCAGTACTTC TRBV11-2 - TRBJ2-4 -
CASSSWTADYEQYF TGTGCCAGCAGTTCTTGGACAGCAGACTACGAGCAGTACTTC TRBV6-5 - TRBJ2-7 -
CASSLTDLVHGYTF TGTGCCAGCAGCCTGACAGACCTGGTGCACGGCTACACCTTC TRBV28 - TRBJ1-2 -
CASSLDSFNYGYTF TGTGCCAGCAGCTTAGATTCCTTTAACTATGGCTACACCTTC TRBV11-2 few TRBJ1-2 -
CASSLAGKGEAFF TGTGCCAGCAGCTTAGCGGGGAAGGGTGAAGCTTTCTTT TRBV7-3 - TRBJ1-1 -